This T cell receptor beta chain derives from a study of T cell changes during pregnancy in multiple sclerosis. The CDR3 extends over 15 amino acids. Germline V gene sequence: CDR1 LNHDA, CDR2 SQIVND (reference sequence). Deletions cut 5 bases from V and 5 bases from J, with 15 bases between. Some clones are missing from TCRdb's copy, which holds only in-frame ones; the method was immunoSEQ multiplex PCR. Counted here are about 80,000 clones, 94% occurring once; the ten biggest clones make up about 2.5%. Sequenced material: peripheral blood, taken in the third trimester of pregnancy. V is TRBV19 and J is TRBJ2-2, with D maybe TRBD1 (6 bases). The receptor's source is a female donor with multiple sclerosis, enrolled in a pregnancy study. The DNA of the CDR3 is TGTGCCAGTAGTGGTCTCAGGGGCAGAACCGGGGAGCTGTTTTTT. It translates to CASSGLRGRTGELFF.